The T cell receptor beta chain under discussion was sequenced for a study of tumor and adjacent non-tumor tissue in lung cancer. Study background: There were around 11 adenocarcinoma, 2 squamous cell carcinoma and 1 small cell lung cancer cases. The study, taken as a whole, reports: TCR diversity was significantly greater in tumor than normal lung tissue. Tumor repertoires had a smaller top 100 clone share than normal lung.

As regards this clonotype: Its specificity is not known. The junction differs from germline at one of its ends, possibly a read error.

No cell sorting was done before RNA was extracted from the tissue. More than 3 cm separated this lung sample from the edge of the tumor. The library came from three nested PCR rounds adapted from ARM-PCR protocols. Using its own MiXCR run on the multiplex PCR reads, TCRdb lists one record per CDR3 protein. In the table there are about 43,000 distinct CDR3 sequences, around three fifths of which are singletons. Germline V gene data show CDR1 as KGHDR and CDR2 as SFDVKD. The CDR3 sequence is 17 residues long. The chain has TRBV24-1 and TRBJ2-3; 10 bases align to TRBD1. This clonotype was obtained from a man between 50 and 59 years old with non-small cell lung cancer. The sequenced sample was distant non-tumor lung tissue. For the CDR3, the DNA is TGTGCCACCAGTGATCCCAAGGGACAGGGGAAAACAGATACGCACTATTTT. Translation: CATSDPKGQGKTDTHYF.